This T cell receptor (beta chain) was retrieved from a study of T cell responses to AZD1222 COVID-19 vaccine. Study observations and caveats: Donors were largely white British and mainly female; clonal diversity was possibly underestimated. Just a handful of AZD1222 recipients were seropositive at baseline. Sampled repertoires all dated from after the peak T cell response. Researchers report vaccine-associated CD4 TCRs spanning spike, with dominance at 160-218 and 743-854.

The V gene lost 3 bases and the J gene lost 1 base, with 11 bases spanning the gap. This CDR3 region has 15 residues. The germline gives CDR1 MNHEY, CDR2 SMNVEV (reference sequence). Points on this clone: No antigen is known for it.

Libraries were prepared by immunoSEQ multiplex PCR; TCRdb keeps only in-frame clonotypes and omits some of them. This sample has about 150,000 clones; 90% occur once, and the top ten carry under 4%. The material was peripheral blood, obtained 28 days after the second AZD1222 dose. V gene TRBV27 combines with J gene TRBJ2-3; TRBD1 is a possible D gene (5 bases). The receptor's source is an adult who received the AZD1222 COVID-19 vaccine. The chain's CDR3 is CASSFSIGGTDTQYF. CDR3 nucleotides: TGTGCCAGCAGTTTTTCGATAGGGGGCACAGATACGCAGTATTTT.